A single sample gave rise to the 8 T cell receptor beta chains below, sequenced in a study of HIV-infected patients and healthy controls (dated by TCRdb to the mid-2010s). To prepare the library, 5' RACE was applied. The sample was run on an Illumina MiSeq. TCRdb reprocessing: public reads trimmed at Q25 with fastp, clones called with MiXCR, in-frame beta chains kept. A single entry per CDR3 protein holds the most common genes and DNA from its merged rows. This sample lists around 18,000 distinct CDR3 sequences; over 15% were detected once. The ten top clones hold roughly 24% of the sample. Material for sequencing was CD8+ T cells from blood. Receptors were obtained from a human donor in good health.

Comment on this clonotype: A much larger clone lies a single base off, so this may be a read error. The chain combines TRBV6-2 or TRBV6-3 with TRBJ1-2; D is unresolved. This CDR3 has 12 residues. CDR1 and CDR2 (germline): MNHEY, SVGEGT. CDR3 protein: CVSIGENYGYTF. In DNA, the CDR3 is TGTGTCAGCATAGGAGAGAACTATGGCTACACCTTC.

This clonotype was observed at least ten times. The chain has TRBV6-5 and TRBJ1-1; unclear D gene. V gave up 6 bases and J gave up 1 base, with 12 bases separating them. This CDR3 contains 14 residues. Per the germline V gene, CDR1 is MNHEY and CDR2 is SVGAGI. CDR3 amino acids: CASRIGLSNTEAFF. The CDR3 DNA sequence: TGTGCCAGCAGAATAGGGTTATCGAACACTGAAGCTTTCTTT.

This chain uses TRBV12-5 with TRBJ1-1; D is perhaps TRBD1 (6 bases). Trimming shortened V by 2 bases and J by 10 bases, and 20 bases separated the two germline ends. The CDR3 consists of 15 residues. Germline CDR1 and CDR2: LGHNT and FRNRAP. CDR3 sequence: CASGLSRDISLGAFF. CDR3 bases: TGTGCTAGTGGTTTGAGCCGGGACATAAGTTTGGGAGCTTTCTTT.

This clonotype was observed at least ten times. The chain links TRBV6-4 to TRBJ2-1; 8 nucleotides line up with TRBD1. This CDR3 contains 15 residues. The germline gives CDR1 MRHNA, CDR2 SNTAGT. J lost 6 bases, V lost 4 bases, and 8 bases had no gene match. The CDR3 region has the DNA TGTGCCAGCAGTGCCGCGACAGGGGATCTCAATGAGCAGTTCTTC. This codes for CASSAATGDLNEQFF.

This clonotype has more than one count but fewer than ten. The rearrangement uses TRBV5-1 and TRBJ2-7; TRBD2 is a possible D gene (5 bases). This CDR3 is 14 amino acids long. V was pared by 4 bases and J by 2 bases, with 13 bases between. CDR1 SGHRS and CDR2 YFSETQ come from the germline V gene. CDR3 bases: TGCGCCAGCAGCCCCGGGGAGATGACCTACGAGCAGTACTTC. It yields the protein CASSPGEMTYEQYF.

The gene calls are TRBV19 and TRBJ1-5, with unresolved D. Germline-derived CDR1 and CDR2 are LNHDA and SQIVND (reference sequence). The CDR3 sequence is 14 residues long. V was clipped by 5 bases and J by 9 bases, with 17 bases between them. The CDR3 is CASSVTPTVWPQHF. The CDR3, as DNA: TGTGCCAGTAGTGTTACCCCTACGGTTTGGCCCCAGCATTTT. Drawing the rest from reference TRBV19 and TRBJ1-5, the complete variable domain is DGGITQSPKYLFRKEGQNVTLSCEQNLNHDAMYWYRQDPGQGLRLIYYSQIVNDFQKGDIAEGYSVSREKKESFPLTVTSAQKNPTAFYLCASSVTPTVWPQHFGDGTRLSIL.

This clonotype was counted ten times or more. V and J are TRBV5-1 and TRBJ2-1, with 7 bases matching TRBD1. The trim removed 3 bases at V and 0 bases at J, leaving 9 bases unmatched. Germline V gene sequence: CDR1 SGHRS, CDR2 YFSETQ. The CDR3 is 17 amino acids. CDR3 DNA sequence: TGCGCCAGCAGCTGGATCCAGGACAGGAACTCCTACAATGAGCAGTTCTTC. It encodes CASSWIQDRNSYNEQFF. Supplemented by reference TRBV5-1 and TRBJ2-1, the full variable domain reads KAGVTQTPRYLIKTRGQQVTLSCSPISGHRSVSWYQQTPGQGLQFLFEYFSETQRNKGNFPGRFSGRQFSNSRSEMNVSTLELGDSALYLCASSWIQDRNSYNEQFFGPGTRLTVL.

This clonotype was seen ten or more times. The CDR3 region has the DNA TGTGCCAGCAGCGTAGTCGGGAGCTCCTACAATGAGCAGTTCTTC. This encodes CASSVVGSSYNEQFF. V and J are TRBV9 and TRBJ2-1; weak D call: TRBD2 (6 bases). The V and J ends lost 0 bases and 0 bases respectively, with 7 bases between them. Germline V gene data show CDR1 as SGDLS and CDR2 as YYNGEE. The CDR3 covers 15 residues.